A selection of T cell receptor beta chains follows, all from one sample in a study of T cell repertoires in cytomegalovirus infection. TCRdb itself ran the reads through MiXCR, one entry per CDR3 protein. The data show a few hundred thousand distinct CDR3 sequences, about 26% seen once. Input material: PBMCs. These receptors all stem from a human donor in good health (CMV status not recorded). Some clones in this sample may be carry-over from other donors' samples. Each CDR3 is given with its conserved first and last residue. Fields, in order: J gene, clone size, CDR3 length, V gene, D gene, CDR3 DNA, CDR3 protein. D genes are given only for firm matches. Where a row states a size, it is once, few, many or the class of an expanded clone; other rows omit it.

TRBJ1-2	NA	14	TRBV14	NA	TGTGCCAGCAGCCCCAGGAATCTCAGAGATGGCTACACCTTC	CASSPRNLRDGYTF
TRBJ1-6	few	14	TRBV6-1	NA	TGTGCCAGCAGTCCCACAGGGTTCCGTTCACCCCTCCACTTT	CASSPTGFRSPLHF
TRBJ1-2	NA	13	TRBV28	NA	TGTGCCAGCAGTTTAAGGACAGCGCACGGCTACACCTTC	CASSLRTAHGYTF
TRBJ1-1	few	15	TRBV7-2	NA	TGTGCCAGCAGCTTAGCGGTCAGCCTGGGGACTGAAGCTTTCTTT	CASSLAVSLGTEAFF
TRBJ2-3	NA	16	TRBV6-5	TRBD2	TGTGCCAGCAGTTACGGGGGTTGGGAGGGCCAAGATACGCAGTATTTT	CASSYGGWEGQDTQYF
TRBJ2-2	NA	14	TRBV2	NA	TGTGCCAGCGTCCGATTGACGAACACCGGGGAGCTGTTTTTT	CASVRLTNTGELFF
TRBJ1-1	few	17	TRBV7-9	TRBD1	TGTGCCAGCAGCTTAATAGCCGGACAGGGAGGGACCACTGAAGCTTTCTTT	CASSLIAGQGGTTEAFF
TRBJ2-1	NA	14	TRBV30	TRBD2	TGTGCCTGGAGTGGTAGCGGGGCCTACAATGAGCAGTTCTTC	CAWSGSGAYNEQFF
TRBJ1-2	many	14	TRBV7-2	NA	TGTGCCAGCAGCCCGCCCTCGACAGCCTATGGCTACACCTTC	CASSPPSTAYGYTF
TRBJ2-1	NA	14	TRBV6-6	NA	TGTGCCAGCAGTTACTTGGCCGGTCGGGATGAGCAGTTCTTC	CASSYLAGRDEQFF
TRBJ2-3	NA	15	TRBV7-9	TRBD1	TGTGCCAGCAGCCCGGACAGGGTTAGCACAGATACGCAGTATTTT	CASSPDRVSTDTQYF
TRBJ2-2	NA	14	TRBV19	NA	TGTGCCAGTAGTATCCTGGAGCCCACCGGGGAGCTGTTTTTT	CASSILEPTGELFF
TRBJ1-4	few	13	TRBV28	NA	TGTGCCAGCAGTTCGCCAACTAATGAAAAACTGTTTTTT	CASSSPTNEKLFF
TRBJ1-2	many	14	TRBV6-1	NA	TGTGCCAGCATGACGGGACAATCGAACTATGGCTACACCTTC	CASMTGQSNYGYTF
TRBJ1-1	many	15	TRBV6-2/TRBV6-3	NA	TGTGCCAGCAGTTACAGGGGCGCAATGAACACTGAAGCTTTCTTT	CASSYRGAMNTEAFF
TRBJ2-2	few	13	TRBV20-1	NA	TGCAGTGCTAGAGATATGGACACCGGGGAGCTGTTTTTT	CSARDMDTGELFF
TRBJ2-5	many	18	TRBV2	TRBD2	TGTGCCAGCAGTGGAGGGACTAGCGGGACGGGGCCCCAAGAGACCCAGTACTTC	CASSGGTSGTGPQETQYF
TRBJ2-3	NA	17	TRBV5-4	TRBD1	TGTGCCAGCACAACATACCCTGACAGGGGGCGAACAGATACGCAGTATTTT	CASTTYPDRGRTDTQYF
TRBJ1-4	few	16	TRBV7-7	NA	TGTGCTAGCAGCAATGGGACCGTCATTCAAGATGAAAAACTGTTTTTT	CASSNGTVIQDEKLFF
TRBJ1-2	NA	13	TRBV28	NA	TGTGCCAGCAGTTTTTTACAGGACTATGGCTACACCTTC	CASSFLQDYGYTF
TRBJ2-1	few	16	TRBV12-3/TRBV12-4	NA	TGTGCCAGCAGTTTCTCCAGGGGGGACTCCTACAATGAGCAGTTCTTC	CASSFSRGDSYNEQFF
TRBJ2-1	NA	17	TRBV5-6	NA	TGTGCCAGCAGCTTGCTCACAGGGTTCCTCTCCTACAATGAGCAGTTCTTC	CASSLLTGFLSYNEQFF
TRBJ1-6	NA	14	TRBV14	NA	TGTGCCAGCAGCCAAGATCGGGGCGTTACACCCCTCCACTTT	CASSQDRGVTPLHF
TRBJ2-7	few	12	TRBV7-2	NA	TGTGCCAGCAGCCAGACTGGGGTCGAGCAGTACTTC	CASSQTGVEQYF
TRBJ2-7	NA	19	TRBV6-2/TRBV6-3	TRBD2	TGTGCCAGCAGACCCCCCCGCACAGGAGACGGACTAGGAGACTACGAGCAGTACTTC	CASRPPRTGDGLGDYEQYF
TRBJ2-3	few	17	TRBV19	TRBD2	TGTGCCAGTAGTATAGATCTCGCGGGAGTAGGGACAGATACGCAGTATTTT	CASSIDLAGVGTDTQYF
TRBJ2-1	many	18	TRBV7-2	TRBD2	TGTGCCAGCAGCTTAGTCTTTAGGATGGGCGGGAGTGGACATGAGCAGTTCTTC	CASSLVFRMGGSGHEQFF
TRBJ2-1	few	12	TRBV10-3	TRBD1	TGTGCCATGGGACAGCCCTACAATGAGCAGTTCTTC	CAMGQPYNEQFF
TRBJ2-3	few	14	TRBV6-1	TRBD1	TGTGCCAGCAGAGTTACCGTGACAGGGTCGAGGCAGTATTTT	CASRVTVTGSRQYF
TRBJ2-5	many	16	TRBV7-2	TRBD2	TGTGCCAGCAGCTTAGTGTTAGCGGGAGTAGGGGAGACCCAGTACTTC	CASSLVLAGVGETQYF
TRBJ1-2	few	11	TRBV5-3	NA	TGTGCCAGCCAGGGCGGCAATGGCTACACCTTC	CASQGGNGYTF
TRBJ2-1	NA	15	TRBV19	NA	TGTGCCAGTAGTTCCTTTAGGACCGGACGGGATGAGCAGTTCTTC	CASSSFRTGRDEQFF
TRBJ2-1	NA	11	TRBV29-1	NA	TGCAGCGTTGACTCCGGGACAGAGCAGTTCTTC	CSVDSGTEQFF
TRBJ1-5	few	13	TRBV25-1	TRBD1	TGTGCCAGCAGCACAGGGGCCAATCAGCCCCAGCATTTT	CASSTGANQPQHF
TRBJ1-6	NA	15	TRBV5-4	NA	TGTGCCAGCAGCGCCCCGATGGGGGGTAATTCACCCCTCCACTTT	CASSAPMGGNSPLHF
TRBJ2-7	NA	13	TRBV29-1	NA	TGCAGCGTTGGGTCGGCCTCCTCCTACGAGCAGTACTTC	CSVGSASSYEQYF
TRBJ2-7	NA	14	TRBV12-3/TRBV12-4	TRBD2	TGTGCCAGCAGTCTACTAGCGGGAGGGAATGAGCAGTACTTC	CASSLLAGGNEQYF
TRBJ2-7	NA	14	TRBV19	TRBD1	TGTGCCAGTAGTTCGACAGGGGGAGAGTACGAGCAGTACTTC	CASSSTGGEYEQYF
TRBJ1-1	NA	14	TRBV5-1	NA	TGCGCCAGCAGCGTAGATGGAGTGGGGACTGAAGCTTTCTTT	CASSVDGVGTEAFF
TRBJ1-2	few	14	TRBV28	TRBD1	TGTGCCAGCAGTTCAGGACAGGGGCATGATGGCTACACCTTC	CASSSGQGHDGYTF